This T cell receptor beta chain was captured by sequencing in a study of T cell repertoires in cytomegalovirus infection. Overall study: Carrying CMV and the relevant HLA type showed in public TCR beta signatures. Regarding the study as a whole: People with CMV and the relevant HLA were identified by cumulative public TCR beta family frequency. It was HLA-C-restricted CMV-specific TCR beta clonotypes that dominated the response ex vivo.

The length of the CDR3 is 14 residues. Losses at the gene ends were 4 bases for V and 7 bases for J; bases not matched to a gene: 8. CDR1 and CDR2 (germline): DFQATT, SNEGSKA (reference sequence). TCRdb reprocessed the reads with MiXCR, giving one entry per CDR3 protein. The sample lists 200,000 to 250,000 distinct CDR3 sequences, approximately 22% occurring once. With respect to this clonotype: Its antigen is unidentified.

The gene calls are TRBV20-1 and TRBJ2-1; 9 nucleotides agree with TRBD1. The sample comprised CD8+ T cells from PBMCs. This TCR derives from a human donor in good health (CMV status not recorded). Some clones in this sample may be carry-over from other donors' samples. In nucleotides, the CDR3 is TGCAGTGCTAACCCCGGGACAGGGTCGAATGAGCAGTTCTTC. It specifies CSANPGTGSNEQFF.